These 4 T cell receptor beta chains were all obtained from the same sample, sequenced in a study of blood T cells in healthy people across ages. Through a sample-barcoded 5' primer and a J-beta primer mix, a second PCR was run for about 6 to 12 cycles. TCRdb ran MiXCR on the 5' RACE reads and lists one entry per CDR3 protein. The sample includes 850,000 to 1,100,000 distinct CDR3 sequences, more than 30% seen only once; the top ten take less than 15%. Input material: blood. Receptors originate from a man aged 18-30 years in good health.

The sample holds a few counts of this clonotype. This rearrangement joins TRBV6-5 to TRBJ2-3; D remains ambiguous. The CDR3 runs to 15 residues. Germline V lookup: CDR1 MNHEY, CDR2 SVGAGI. Trimming removed 2 bases at V and 3 bases at J, with 12 bases between. CDR3 in amino acids: CASSYGERGTDTQYF. The CDR3 DNA reads as TGTGCCAGCAGTTACGGAGAGCGAGGAACAGATACGCAGTATTTT.

This clonotype has just a few counts. The chain uses TRBV5-1 and TRBJ1-2; 9 nucleotides line up with TRBD1. V lost 0 bases and J lost 7; bases outside the gene matches: 4. Germline CDR1 and CDR2: SGHRS and YFSETQ. This CDR3 contains 14 residues. The DNA for the CDR3 is TGCGCCAGCAGCTTGGAAGGGACAGGGTCTGGCTACACCTTC. This sequence encodes CASSLEGTGSGYTF.

This clonotype was observed a few times. The chain employs TRBV7-2 and TRBJ1-6; unclear D gene. CDR1 is SGHTA, CDR2 FQGNSA, per germline. V shed 6 bases and J shed 7 bases, with 13 bases lying between them. This CDR3 contains 14 residues. This CDR3 is CASSRDTTNSPLHF. The CDR3 nucleotides read TGTGCCAGCAGTCGAGACACGACGAATTCACCCCTCCACTTT. Using reference TRBV7-2 and TRBJ1-6 for the parts outside the CDR3, the full variable domain is GAGVSQSPSNKVTEKGKDVELRCDPISGHTALYWYRQSLGQGLEFLIYFQGNSAPDKSGLPSDRFSAERTGGSVSTLTIQRTQQEDSAVYLCASSRDTTNSPLHFGNGTRLTVT.

This clonotype has only a few counts. The J gene is TRBJ2-3, the V gene TRBV2, with 7 nucleotides matching TRBD2. Germline assignment: CDR1 SNHLY and CDR2 FYNNEI. The CDR3 is made up of 13 amino acids. V shed 7 bases, J shed 8 bases, and the junction held 9 bases outside the gene matches. CDR3 sequence: CASMWLAVGTQYF. In DNA form, the CDR3 reads TGTGCCAGCATGTGGCTAGCGGTGGGTACGCAGTATTTT.